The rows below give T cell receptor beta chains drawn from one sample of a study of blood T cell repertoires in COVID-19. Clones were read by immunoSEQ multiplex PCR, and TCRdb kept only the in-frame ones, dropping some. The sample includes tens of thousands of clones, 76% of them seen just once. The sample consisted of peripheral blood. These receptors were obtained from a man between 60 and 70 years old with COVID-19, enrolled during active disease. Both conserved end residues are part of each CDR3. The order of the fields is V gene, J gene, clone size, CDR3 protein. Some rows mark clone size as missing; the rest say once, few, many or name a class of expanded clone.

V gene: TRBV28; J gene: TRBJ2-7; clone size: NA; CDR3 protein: CASEHHFTGYEQYF
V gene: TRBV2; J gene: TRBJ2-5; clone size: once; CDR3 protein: CASSPETSRQETQYF
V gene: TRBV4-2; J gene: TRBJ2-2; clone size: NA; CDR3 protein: CASSQEPSGIANTGELFF
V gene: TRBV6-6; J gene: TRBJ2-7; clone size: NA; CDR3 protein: CASSYFSGPAYEQYF
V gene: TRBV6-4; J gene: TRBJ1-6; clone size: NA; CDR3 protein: CASSAGVENSPLHF
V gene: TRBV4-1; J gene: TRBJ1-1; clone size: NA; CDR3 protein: CASSQDLAGGAFF
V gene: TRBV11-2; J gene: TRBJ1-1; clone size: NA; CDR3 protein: CASSAGTAPPLNTEAFF
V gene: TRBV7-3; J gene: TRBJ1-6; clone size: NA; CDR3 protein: CASSLIGAANSPLHF
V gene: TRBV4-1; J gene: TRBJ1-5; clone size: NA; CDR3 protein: CASSYRQVGGGSNQPQHF
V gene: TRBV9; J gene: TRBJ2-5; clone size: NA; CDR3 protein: CASSAAAGAIQETQYF
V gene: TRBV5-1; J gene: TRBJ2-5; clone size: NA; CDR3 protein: CASSGGHGGETQYF
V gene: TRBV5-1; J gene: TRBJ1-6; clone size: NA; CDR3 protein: CASSESSTSSPLHF
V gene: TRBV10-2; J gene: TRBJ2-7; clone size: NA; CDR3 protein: CASTGGDRGSEQYF
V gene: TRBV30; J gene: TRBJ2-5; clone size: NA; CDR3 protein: CACIVGRGAGTQYF
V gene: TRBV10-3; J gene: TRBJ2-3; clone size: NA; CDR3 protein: CASRGLDADTQYF
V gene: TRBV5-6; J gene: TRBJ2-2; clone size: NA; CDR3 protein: CASRRDRGTGELFF
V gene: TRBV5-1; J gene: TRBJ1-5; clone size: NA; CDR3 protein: CASSLAGIGQPQHF
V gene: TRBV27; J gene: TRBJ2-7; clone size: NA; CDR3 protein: CASRRQGSYEQYF
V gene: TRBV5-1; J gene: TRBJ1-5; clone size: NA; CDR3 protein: CASSPGERPQHF
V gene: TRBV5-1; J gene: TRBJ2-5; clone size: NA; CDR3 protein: CASTPIWTGRQETQYF
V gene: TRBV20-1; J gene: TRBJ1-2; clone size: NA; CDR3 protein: CSGDRDYGYTF
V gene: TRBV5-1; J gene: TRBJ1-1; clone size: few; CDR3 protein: CASSIYTNTEAFF
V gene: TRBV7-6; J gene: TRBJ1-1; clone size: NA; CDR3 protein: CASSTFRRGNTEAFF
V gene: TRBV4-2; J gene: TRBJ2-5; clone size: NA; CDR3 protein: CASSQSGAQETQYF
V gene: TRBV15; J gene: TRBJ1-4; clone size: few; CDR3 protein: CATSRGQATNEKLFF
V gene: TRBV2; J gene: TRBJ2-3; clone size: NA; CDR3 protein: CASSVSNTRDTQYF
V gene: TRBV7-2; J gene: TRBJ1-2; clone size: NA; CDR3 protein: CASSLEGLNYGYTF
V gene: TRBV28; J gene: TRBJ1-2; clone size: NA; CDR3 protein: CASSLRNYGYTF
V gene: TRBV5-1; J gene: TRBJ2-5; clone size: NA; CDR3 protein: CASSLEAGEETQYF
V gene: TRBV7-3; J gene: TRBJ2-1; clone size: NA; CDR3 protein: CASSFGLAGYNEQFF
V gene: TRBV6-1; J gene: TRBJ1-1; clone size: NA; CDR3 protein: CASSEARGQTEAFF
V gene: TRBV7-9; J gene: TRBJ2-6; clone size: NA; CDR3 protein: CASRTSQPGSRVNVLTF
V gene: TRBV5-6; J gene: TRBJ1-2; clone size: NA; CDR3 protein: CASSLFRGHSYTF
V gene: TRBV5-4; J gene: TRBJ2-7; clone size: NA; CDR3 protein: CASSFGDGQGLGEQYF
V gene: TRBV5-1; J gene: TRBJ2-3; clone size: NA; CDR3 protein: CASSTHPNREDTQYF
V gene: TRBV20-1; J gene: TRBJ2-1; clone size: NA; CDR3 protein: CSASRSRTYNEQFF
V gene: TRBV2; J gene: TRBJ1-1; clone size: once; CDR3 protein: CASRGRGAGTEAFF
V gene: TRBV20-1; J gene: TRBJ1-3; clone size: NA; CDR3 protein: CSASEHSGNTIYF
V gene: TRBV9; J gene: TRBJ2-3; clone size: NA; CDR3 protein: CASSPAGGGDTQYF
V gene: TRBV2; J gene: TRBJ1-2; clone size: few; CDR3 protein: CASMKVALGDGYTF
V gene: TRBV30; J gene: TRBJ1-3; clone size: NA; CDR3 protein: CAQDRGYGNTIYF
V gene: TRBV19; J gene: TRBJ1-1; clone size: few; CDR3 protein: CASSTPGQQHQAFF
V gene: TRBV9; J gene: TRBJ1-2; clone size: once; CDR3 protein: CASGGAQGYTF
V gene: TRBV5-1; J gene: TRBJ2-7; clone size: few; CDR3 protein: CASSLSGTYEQYF
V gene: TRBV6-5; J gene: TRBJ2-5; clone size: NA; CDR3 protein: CASNGRAWETQYF
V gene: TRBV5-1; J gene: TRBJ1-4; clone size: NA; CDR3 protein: CASRDGTAGGEKLFF
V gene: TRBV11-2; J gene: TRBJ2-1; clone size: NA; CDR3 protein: CASSPTVRVSGNEQFF
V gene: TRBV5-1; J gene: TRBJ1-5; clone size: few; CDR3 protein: CASSLRGSSNQPQHF
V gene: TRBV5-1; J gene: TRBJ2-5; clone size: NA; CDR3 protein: CASSVDRAETQYF
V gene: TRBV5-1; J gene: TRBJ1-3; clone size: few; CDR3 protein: CASSRDRIDTIYF